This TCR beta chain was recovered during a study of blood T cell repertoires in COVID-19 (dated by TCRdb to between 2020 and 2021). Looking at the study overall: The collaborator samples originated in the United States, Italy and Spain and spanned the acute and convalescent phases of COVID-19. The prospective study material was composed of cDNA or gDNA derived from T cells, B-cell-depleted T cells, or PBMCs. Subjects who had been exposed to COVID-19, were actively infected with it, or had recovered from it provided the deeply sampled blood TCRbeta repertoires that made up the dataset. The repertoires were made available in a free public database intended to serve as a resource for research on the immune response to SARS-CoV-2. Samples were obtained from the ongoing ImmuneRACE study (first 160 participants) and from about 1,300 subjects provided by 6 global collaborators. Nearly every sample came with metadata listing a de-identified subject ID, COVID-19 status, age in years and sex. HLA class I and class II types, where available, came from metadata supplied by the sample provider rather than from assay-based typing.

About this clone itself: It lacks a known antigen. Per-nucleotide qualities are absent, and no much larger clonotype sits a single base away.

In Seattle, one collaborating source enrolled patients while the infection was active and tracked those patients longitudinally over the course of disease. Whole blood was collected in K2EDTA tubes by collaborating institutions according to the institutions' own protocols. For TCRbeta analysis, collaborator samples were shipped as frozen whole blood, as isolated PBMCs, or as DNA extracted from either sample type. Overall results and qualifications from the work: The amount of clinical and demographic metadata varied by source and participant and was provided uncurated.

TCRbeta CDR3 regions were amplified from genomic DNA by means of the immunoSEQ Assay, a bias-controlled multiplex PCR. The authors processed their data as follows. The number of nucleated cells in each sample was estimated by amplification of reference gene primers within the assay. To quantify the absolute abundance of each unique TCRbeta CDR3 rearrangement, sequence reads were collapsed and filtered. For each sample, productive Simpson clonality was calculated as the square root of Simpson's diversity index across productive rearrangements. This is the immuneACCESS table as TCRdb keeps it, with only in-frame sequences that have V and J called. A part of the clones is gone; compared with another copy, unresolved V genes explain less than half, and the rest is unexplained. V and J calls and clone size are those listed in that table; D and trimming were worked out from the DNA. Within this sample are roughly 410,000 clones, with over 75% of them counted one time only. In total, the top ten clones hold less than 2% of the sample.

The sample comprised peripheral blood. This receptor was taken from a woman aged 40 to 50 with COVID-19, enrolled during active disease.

The bases are TGTGCCTCGCGGGCGGATAACTCCTACGAGCAGTACTTC. Its amino acids are CASRADNSYEQYF. The chain is made from TRBV5-4 and TRBJ2-7; the best D guess is TRBD2, with 5 bases matching. Reading the germline V gene (reference sequence) gives CDR1 SGHNT and CDR2 YYREEE. Between the V and J ends, shortened by 10 bases and 0 bases respectively, the junction contains 14 bases. The CDR3 has 13 amino acids, counting the end cysteine and phenylalanine. Only the CDR3 region is kept as DNA, spanning 39 bases read in frame from base 1.